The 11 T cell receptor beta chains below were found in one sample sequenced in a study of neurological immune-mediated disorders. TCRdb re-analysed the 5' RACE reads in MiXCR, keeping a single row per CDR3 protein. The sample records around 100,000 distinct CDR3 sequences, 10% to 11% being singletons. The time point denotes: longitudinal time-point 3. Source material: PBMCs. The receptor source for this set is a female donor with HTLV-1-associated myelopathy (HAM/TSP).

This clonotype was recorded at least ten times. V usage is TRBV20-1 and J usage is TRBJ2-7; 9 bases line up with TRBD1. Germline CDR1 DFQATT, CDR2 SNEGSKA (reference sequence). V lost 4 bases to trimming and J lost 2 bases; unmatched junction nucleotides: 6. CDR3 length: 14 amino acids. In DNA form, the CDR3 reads TGCAGTGCTATCAGGACAGGGGCCACCTACGAGCAGTACTTC. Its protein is CSAIRTGATYEQYF.

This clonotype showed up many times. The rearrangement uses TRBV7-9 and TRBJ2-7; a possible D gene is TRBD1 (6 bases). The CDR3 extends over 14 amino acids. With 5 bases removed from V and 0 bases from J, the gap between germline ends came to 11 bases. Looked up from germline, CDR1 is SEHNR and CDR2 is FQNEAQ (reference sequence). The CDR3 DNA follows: TGTGCCAGCAGCCTAGAGGACAGCTCCTACGAGCAGTACTTC. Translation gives CASSLEDSSYEQYF.

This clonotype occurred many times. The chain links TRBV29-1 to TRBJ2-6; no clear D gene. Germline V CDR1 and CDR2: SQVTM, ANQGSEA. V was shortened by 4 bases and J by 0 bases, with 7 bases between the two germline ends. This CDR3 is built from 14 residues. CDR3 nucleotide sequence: TGCAGCGTTGCGAAAGGCTCTGGGGCCAACGTCCTGACTTTC. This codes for CSVAKGSGANVLTF.

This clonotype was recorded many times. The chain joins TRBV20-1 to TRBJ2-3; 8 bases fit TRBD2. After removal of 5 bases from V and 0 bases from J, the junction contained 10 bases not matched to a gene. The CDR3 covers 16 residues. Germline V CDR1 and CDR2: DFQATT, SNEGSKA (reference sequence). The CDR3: CSALTASGRSTDTQYF. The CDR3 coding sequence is TGCAGTGCTCTTACCGCTAGCGGGCGGAGCACAGATACGCAGTATTTT.

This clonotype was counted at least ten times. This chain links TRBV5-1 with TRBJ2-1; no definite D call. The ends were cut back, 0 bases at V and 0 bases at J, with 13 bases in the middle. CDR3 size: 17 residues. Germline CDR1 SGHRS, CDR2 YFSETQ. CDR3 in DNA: TGCGCCAGCAGCTTGGAGCGAGAGGAGAGCTCCTACAATGAGCAGTTCTTC. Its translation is CASSLEREESSYNEQFF.

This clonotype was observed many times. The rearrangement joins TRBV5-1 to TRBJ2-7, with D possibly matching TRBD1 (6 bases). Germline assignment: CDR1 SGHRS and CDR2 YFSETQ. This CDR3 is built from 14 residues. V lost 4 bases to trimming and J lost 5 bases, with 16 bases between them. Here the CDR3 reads CASSTGTQGDEQYF. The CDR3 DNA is TGCGCCAGCAGCACTGGGACACAGGGAGACGAGCAGTACTTC. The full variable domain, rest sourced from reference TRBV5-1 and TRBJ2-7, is KAGVTQTPRYLIKTRGQQVTLSCSPISGHRSVSWYQQTPGQGLQFLFEYFSETQRNKGNFPGRFSGRQFSNSRSEMNVSTLELGDSALYLCASSTGTQGDEQYFGPGTRLTVT.

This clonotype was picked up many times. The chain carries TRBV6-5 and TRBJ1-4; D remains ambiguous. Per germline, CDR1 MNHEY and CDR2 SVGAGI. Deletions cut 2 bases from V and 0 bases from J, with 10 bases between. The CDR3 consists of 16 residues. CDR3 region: CASSYTPAATNEKLFF. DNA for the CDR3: TGTGCCAGCAGTTACACGCCGGCGGCAACTAATGAAAAACTGTTTTTT.

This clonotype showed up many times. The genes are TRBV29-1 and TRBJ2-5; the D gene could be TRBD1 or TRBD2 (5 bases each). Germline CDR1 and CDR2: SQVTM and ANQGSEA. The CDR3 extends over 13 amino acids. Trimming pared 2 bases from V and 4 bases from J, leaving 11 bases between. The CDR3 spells CSVEQGGGETQYF. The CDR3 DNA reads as TGCAGCGTTGAACAGGGCGGAGGAGAGACCCAGTACTTC.

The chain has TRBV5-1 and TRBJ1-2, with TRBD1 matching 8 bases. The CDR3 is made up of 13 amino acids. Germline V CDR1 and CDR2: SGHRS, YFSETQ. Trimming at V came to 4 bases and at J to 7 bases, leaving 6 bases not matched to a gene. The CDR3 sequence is CASSPTGAGGYTF. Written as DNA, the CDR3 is TGCGCCAGCAGCCCGACAGGGGCGGGTGGCTACACCTTC.

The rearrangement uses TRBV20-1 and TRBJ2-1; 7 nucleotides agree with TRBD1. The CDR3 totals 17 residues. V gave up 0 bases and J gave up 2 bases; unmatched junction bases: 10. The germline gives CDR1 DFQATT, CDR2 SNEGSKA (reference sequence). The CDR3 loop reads CSARDRRNGTAYNEQFF. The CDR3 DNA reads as TGCAGTGCTAGAGATAGGAGGAACGGGACAGCCTACAATGAGCAGTTCTTC.

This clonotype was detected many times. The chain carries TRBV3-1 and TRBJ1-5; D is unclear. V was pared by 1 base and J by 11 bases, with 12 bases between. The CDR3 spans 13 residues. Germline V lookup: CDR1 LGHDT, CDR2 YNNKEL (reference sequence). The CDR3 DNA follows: TGTGCCAGCAGCCAAGGGCAGCCAGCTACCCAGCATTTT. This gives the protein CASSQGQPATQHF.